Following are 5 T cell receptor beta chains from one sample sequenced in a study of blood T cell repertoires in COVID-19. Some clones are missing from TCRdb's copy, which holds only in-frame ones; the method was immunoSEQ multiplex PCR. Seen here are tens of thousands of clones, about three quarters observed once, and the top ten hold 25% to 30%. Sample: peripheral blood. The receptors shown here come from a woman aged 80 or over with active or convalescent COVID-19.

The chain joins TRBV11-2 to TRBJ2-5, with D uncertain. Trimming removed 3 bases at V and 2 bases at J, with 10 bases between. CDR3 size: 14 residues. CDR1 is SGHAT and CDR2 is FQNNGV in the germline V gene. CDR3 sequence reads: CASSLGWSQETQYF. DNA of the CDR3: TGTGCCAGCAGCTTGGGCTGGTCACAAGAGACCCAGTACTTC.

The rearrangement joins TRBV5-1 to TRBJ2-3, with 7 positions matching TRBD1. Germline CDR1 reads SGHRS; CDR2 reads YFSETQ. V trimming: 1 base; J trimming: 7 bases; junction bases outside the gene matches: 9. The length of the CDR3 is 15 residues. The CDR3 DNA is TGCGCCAGCAGCTTGACCACAGGGGAAGGGTATACGCAGTATTTT. This gives the protein CASSLTTGEGYTQYF.

The rearrangement links TRBV4-1 to TRBJ1-1, with D tentatively TRBD1 (5 bases). Trimming removed 0 bases from V and 0 bases from J, with 11 bases in between. Germline loops: CDR1 MGHRA, CDR2 YSYEKL. The CDR3 is made up of 16 amino acids. CDR3 bases: TGCGCCAGCAGCCAAGAGGGGGGAACCATGAACACTGAAGCTTTCTTT. This codes for CASSQEGGTMNTEAFF.

J is TRBJ2-7 and V is TRBV6-5; tentatively, D is TRBD2 (5 bases). Trimming removed 5 bases from V and 2 bases from J, with 10 bases in between. The length of the CDR3 is 13 residues. The germline V gene has CDR1 MNHEY and CDR2 SVGAGI. The CDR3 region is CASSTPGTYEQYF. CDR3 in DNA: TGTGCCAGCAGTACCCCCGGGACCTACGAGCAGTACTTC.

This clone was seen more than once but under ten times. The chain carries TRBV19 and TRBJ1-2, with TRBD1 identical over 7 bases. This CDR3 spans 16 amino acids. Trimming at V came to 2 bases and at J to 4 bases, leaving 10 bases not matched to a gene. Germline CDR1 reads LNHDA; CDR2 reads SQIVND (reference sequence). DNA of the CDR3: TGTGCCAGTAGTATACCAGAGGACAGGCGCCTCTATGGCTACACCTTC. Amino acid sequence: CASSIPEDRRLYGYTF.